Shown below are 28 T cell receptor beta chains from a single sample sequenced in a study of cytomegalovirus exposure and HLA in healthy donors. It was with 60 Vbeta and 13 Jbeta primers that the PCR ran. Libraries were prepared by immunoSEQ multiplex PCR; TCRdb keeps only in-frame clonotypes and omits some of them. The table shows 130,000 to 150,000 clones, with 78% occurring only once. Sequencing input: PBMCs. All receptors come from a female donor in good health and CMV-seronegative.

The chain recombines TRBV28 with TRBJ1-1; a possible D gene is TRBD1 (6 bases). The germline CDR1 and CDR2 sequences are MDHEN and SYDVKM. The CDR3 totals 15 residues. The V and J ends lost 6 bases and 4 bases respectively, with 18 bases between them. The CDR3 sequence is CASSPRWGRITEAFF. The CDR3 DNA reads TGTGCCAGCAGCCCCCGCTGGGGGCGAATCACTGAAGCTTTCTTT.

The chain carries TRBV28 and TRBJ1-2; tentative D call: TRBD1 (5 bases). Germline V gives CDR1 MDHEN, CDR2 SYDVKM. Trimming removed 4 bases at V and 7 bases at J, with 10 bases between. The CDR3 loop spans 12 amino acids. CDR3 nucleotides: TGTGCCAGCAGTTCTGGAGGGGTTGGCTACACCTTC. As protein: CASSSGGVGYTF.

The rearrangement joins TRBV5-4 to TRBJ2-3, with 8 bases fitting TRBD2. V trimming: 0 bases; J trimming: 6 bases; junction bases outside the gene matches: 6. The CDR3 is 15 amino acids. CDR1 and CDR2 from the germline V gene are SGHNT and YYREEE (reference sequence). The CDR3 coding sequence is TGTGCCAGCAGCTTGGATGGCGGCGGGGGGGATACGCAGTATTTT. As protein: CASSLDGGGGDTQYF.

CDR3 protein: CASSLYPGVRLNTGELFF. The CDR3 DNA is TGTGCCAGCAGTTTATACCCGGGGGTGCGGCTTAACACCGGGGAGCTGTTTTTT. The chain combines TRBV27 with TRBJ2-2; possibly TRBD2 for D (6 bases). The V gene lost 1 base and the J gene lost 2 bases, with 17 bases spanning the gap. Germline CDR1 is MNHEY and CDR2 is SMNVEV (reference sequence). The CDR3 sequence is 18 residues long.

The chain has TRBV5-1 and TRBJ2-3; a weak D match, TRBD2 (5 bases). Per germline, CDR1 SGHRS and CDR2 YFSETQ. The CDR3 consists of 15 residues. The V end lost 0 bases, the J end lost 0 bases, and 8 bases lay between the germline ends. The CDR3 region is CASSLGGASTDTQYF. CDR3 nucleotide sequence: TGCGCCAGCAGCTTGGGGGGAGCTAGCACAGATACGCAGTATTTT. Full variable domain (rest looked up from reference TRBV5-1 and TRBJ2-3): KAGVTQTPRYLIKTRGQQVTLSCSPISGHRSVSWYQQTPGQGLQFLFEYFSETQRNKGNFPGRFSGRQFSNSRSEMNVSTLELGDSALYLCASSLGGASTDTQYFGPGTRLTVL.

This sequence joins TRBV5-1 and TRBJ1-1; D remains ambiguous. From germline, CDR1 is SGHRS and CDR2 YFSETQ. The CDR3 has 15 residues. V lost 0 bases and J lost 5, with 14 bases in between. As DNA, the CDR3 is TGCGCCAGCAGCTTGGAAGGCCGGAGAACAACTGAAGCTTTCTTT. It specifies CASSLEGRRTTEAFF. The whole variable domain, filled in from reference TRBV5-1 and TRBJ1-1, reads KAGVTQTPRYLIKTRGQQVTLSCSPISGHRSVSWYQQTPGQGLQFLFEYFSETQRNKGNFPGRFSGRQFSNSRSEMNVSTLELGDSALYLCASSLEGRRTTEAFFGQGTRLTVV.

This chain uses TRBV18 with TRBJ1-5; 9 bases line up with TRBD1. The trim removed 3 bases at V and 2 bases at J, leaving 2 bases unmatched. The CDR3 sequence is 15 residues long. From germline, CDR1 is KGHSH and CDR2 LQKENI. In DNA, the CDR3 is TGTGCCAGCTCACCGGGACAGGGAGGCAATCAGCCCCAGCATTTT. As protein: CASSPGQGGNQPQHF.

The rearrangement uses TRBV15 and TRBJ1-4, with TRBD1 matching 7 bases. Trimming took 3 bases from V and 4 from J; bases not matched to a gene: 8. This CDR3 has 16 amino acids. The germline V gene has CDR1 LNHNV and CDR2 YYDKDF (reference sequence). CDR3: CATSRGWTGDNEKLFF. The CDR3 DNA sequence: TGTGCCACCAGCAGGGGTTGGACAGGAGATAATGAAAAACTGTTTTTT. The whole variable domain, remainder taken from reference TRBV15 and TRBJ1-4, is DAMVIQNPRYQVTQFGKPVTLSCSQTLNHNVMYWYQQKSSQAPKLLFHYYDKDFNNEADTPDNFQSRRPNTSFCFLDIRSPGLGDTAMYLCATSRGWTGDNEKLFFGSGTQLSVL.

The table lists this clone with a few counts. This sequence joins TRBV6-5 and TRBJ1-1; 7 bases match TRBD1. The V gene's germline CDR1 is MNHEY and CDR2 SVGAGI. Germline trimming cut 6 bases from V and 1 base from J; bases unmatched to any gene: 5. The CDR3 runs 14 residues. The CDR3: CASRPNRGNTEAFF. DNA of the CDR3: TGTGCCAGCAGGCCTAACAGGGGGAACACTGAAGCTTTCTTT.

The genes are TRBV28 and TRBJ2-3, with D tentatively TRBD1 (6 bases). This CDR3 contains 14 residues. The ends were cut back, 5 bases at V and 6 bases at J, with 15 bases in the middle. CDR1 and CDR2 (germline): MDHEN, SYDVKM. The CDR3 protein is CASSGTYWVDTQYF. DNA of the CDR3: TGTGCCAGCAGTGGGACATATTGGGTCGATACGCAGTATTTT.

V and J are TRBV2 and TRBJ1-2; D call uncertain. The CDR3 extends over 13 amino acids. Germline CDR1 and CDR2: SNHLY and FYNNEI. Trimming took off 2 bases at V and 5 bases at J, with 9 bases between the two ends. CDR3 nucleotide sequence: TGTGCCAGCAGTGAATATGCGGGGTATGGCTACACCTTC. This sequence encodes CASSEYAGYGYTF.

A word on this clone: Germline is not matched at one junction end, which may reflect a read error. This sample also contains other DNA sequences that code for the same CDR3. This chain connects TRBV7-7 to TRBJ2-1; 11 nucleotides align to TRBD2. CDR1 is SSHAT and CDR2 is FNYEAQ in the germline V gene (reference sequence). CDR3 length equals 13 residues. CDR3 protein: CASSLAGGNEQFF. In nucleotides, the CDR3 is TGTGCTAGCAGCTTAGCGGGGGGGAATGAGCAGTTCTTC.

This CDR3 reads CASSQVKGTVGDTEAFF. CDR3 in DNA: TGTGCCAGCAGCCAAGTAAAGGGGACAGTGGGGGACACTGAAGCTTTCTTT. This rearrangement joins TRBV14 to TRBJ1-1, with 7 bases identical to TRBD1. The V segment lost 1 base and the J segment 3 bases; nucleotides outside the gene matches: 11. Germline lookup yields CDR1 SGHDN and CDR2 FVKESK. CDR3 length: 17 residues. The full variable domain, its missing parts supplied by reference TRBV14 and TRBJ1-1, is EAGVTQFPSHSVIEKGQTVTLRCDPISGHDNLYWYRRVMGKEIKFLLHFVKESKQDESGMPNNRFLAERTGGTYSTLKVQPAELEDSGVYFCASSQVKGTVGDTEAFFGQGTRLTVV.

In nucleotides, the CDR3 is TGTGCCAGCAGTCAGGGGGCAGGTGGAAACACCATATATTTT. Amino acids: CASSQGAGGNTIYF. The chain uses TRBV6-1 and TRBJ1-3; TRBD1 aligns across 8 bases. CDR3 length equals 14 residues. Germline V gives CDR1 MNHNS, CDR2 SASEGT. The junction had 3 bases not matched to a gene; V was cut back by 5 bases and J by 3 bases.

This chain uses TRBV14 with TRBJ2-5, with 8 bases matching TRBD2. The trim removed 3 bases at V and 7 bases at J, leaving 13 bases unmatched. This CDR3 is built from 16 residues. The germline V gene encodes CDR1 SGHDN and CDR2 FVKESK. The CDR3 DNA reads TGTGCCAGCAGCCAGATAGCCGGGACTAGAATCGGGACCCAGTACTTC. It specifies CASSQIAGTRIGTQYF.

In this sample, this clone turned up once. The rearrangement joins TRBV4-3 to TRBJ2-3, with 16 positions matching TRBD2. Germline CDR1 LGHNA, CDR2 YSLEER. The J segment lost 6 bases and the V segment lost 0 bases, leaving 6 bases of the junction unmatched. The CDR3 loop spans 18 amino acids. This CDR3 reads CASSQEGTSGGARDTQYF. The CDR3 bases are TGCGCCAGCAGCCAAGAAGGGACTAGCGGGGGGGCAAGGGATACGCAGTATTTT.

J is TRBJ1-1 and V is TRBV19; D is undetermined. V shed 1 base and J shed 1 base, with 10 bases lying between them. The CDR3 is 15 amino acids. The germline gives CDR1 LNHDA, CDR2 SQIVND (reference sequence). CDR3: CASSIVSASNTEAFF. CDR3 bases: TGTGCCAGTAGTATAGTGTCAGCGTCGAACACTGAAGCTTTCTTT.

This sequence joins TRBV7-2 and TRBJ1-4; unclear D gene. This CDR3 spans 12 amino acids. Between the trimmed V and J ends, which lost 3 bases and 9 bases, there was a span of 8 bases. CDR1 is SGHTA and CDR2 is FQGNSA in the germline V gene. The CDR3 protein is CASSFPLQKLFF. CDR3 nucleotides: TGTGCCAGCAGCTTTCCCCTTCAAAAACTGTTTTTT.

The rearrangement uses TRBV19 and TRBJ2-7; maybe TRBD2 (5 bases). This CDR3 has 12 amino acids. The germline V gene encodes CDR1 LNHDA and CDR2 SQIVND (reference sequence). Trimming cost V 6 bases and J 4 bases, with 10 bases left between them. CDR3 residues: CASSREGYEQYF. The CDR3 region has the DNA TGTGCCAGTAGCCGGGAAGGGTACGAGCAGTACTTC.

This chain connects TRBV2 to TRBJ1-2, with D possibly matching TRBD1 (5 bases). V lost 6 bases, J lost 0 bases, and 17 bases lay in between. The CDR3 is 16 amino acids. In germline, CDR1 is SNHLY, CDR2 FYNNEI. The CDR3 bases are TGTGCCAGCAGCCCGGGGGGTGGGAGAGCTAACTATGGCTACACCTTC. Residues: CASSPGGGRANYGYTF.

The CDR3 reads CASSLGGARSETQYF. In nucleotides, the CDR3 is TGTGCCAGCAGCTTGGGGGGGGCAAGGTCGGAGACCCAGTACTTC. The chain combines TRBV7-2 with TRBJ2-5; possible D gene TRBD2, 7 bases. There are 15 residues in the CDR3. The germline V and J ends were trimmed by 3 bases and 5 bases, with 16 bases remaining between them. CDR1 and CDR2 from the germline V gene are SGHTA and FQGNSA.

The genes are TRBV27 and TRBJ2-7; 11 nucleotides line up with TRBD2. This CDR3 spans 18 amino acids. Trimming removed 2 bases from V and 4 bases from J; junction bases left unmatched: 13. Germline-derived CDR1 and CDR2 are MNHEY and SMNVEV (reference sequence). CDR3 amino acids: CASSLGPRATSGKYEQYF. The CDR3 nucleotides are TGTGCCAGCAGTTTAGGCCCCCGCGCGACTAGCGGGAAGTACGAGCAGTACTTC.

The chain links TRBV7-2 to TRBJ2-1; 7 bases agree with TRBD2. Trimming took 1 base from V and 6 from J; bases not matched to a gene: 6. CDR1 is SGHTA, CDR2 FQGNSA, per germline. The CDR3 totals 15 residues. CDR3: CASSLGGRRSNEQFF. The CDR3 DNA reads TGTGCCAGCAGCTTAGGCGGGAGAAGGAGCAATGAGCAGTTCTTC.

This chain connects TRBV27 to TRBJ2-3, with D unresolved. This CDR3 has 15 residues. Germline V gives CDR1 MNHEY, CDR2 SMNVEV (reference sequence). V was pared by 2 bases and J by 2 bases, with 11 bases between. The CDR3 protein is CASSLLAAFTDTQYF. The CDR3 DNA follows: TGTGCCAGCAGTTTACTGGCGGCATTCACAGATACGCAGTATTTT.

CDR3 region: CASSPTTSRGLMVADTQYF. CDR3 sequence (DNA): TGTGCCAGCAGCCCTACGACTAGTCGGGGGTTGATGGTGGCAGATACGCAGTATTTT. The rearrangement joins TRBV4-2 to TRBJ2-3, with D possibly being TRBD2 (6 bases). The germline CDR1 and CDR2 sequences are LGHNA and YNFKEQ. The CDR3 covers 19 residues. Trimming took 4 bases from V and 4 from J, leaving 27 bases between them.

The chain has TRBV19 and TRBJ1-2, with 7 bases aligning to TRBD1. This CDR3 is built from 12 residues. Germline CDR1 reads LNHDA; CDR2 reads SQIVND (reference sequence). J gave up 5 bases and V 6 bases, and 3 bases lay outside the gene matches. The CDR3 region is CASSVQGYGYTF. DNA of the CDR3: TGTGCCAGTAGCGTACAGGGGTATGGCTACACCTTC.

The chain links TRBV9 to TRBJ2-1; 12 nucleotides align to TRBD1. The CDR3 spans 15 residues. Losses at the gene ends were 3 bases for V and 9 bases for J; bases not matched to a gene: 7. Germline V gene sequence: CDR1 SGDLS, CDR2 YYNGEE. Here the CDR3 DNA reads TGTGCCAGCAGCGCCCCGGGACAGGGGGCCCTTGAGCAGTTCTTC. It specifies CASSAPGQGALEQFF.

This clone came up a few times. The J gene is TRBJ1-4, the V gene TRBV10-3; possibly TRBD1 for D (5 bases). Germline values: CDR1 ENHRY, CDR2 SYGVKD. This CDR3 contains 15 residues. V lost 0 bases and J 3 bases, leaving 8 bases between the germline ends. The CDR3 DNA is TGTGCCATCAGTGAGTCATGGGGGGCTAATGAAAAACTGTTTTTT. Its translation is CAISESWGANEKLFF.